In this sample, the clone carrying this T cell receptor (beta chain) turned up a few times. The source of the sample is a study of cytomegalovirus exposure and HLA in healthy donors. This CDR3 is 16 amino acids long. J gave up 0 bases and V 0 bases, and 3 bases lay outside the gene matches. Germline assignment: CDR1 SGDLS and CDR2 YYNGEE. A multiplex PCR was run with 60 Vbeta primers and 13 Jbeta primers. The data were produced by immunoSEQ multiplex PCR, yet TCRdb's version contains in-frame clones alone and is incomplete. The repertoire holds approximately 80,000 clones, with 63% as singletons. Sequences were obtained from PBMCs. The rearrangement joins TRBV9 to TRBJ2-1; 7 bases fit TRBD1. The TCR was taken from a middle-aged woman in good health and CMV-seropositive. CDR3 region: CASSVVGQSSYNEQFF. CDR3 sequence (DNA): TGTGCCAGCAGCGTAGTGGGACAGAGCTCCTACAATGAGCAGTTCTTC.